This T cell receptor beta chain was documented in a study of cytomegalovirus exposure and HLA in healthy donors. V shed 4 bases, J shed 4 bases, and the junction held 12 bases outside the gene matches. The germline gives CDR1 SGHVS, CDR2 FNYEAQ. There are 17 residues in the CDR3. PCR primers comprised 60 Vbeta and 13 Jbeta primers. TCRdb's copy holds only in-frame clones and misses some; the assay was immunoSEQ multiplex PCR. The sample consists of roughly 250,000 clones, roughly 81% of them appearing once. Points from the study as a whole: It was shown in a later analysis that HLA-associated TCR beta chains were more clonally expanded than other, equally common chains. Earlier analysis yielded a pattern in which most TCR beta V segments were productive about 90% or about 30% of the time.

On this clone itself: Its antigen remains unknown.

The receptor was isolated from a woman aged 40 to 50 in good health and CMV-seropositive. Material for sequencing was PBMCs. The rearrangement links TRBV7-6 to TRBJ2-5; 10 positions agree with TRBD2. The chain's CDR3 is CASSSQAGGPGAETQYF. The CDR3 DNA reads TGTGCCAGCAGCTCACAAGCGGGAGGGCCGGGGGCAGAGACCCAGTACTTC.